This T cell receptor beta chain was captured by sequencing in a study of T cells after yellow fever vaccination (dated by TCRdb to about 2019). As for the study more broadly: The SMART-Seq v4 Ultra Low Input RNA kit was used to prepare libraries from fractions with low cell numbers. Bulk TCR alpha and beta repertoires were sequenced longitudinally to track T-cell clones before and after primary and booster YFV17D yellow fever vaccination. Blood samples were taken at several timepoints before and after primary and secondary immunization, and bulk PBMC replicates and cell subsets were isolated. The cohort comprised two healthy male donors, one aged 18 to 30 and one aged 30 to 39 years.

TCR cDNA was made using 5'RACE template switching, a step that added a universal primer site and unique molecular identifiers. Priming for cDNA synthesis came from both the TCR alpha and TCR beta constant segments. Two PCR steps were used to amplify libraries, with sample barcodes and sequencing adapters being added in the second step. Sequencing of libraries was performed on Illumina HiSeq 2500 (2x100 bp) or NovaSeq (2x150 bp). Turning to the authors' computational methods: Reads were demultiplexed and collapsed into UMI consensus sequences with MIGEC, and V(D)J alignment was performed with MiXCR. Clonotypes responding to the vaccine were identified with edgeR on replicate PBMC samples, with the criteria of FDR below 0.01 and a log2 fold change above 5 up to day 15. Each bulk clonotype received a CD4 or CD8 identity based on whether the sequenced CD4 or CD8 repertoire contained that clonotype at higher abundance. The public reads were reprocessed in TCRdb via fastp at Q25 and MiXCR, keeping in-frame beta chains. Identical CDR3 protein sequences are pooled into one entry, listed with their most common genes and DNA. The V and J calls, along with clone size, are taken from TCRdb and not from the paper's own processing. The sample has about 400,000 distinct CDR3 sequences on record, over 5% of them singletons. About 15% of the sample is held by the ten biggest clonotypes.

With regard to this clonotype: Its antigen is not yet known. No much larger clone exists at a distance of one base, and base qualities are not known.

CDR1 KGHSH and CDR2 LQKENI were looked up in the germline V gene. There are 13 amino acids in the CDR3, from cysteine to phenylalanine inclusive. CDR3 DNA is the only sequence kept; it has 39 bases, read in frame from the first base. Clipping removes 8 bases from V and 9 bases from J, with 10 as the unmatched junction base count. The treatment or condition label, as the study defines it: live attenuated yellow fever vaccine strain. Two biological replicates of bulk PBMCs were collected at each blood-draw timepoint. A standard Ficoll-Paque protocol was used to isolate PBMCs from peripheral blood. TriZol was used to extract RNA from bulk PBMCs, CD4 and CD8 fractions, and dextramer-positive and dextramer-negative fractions. The investigation overall reported the following: The secondary T-cell response was weaker than the primary response but faster, peaking on day 5 instead of day 15. A small fraction of clonotypes appeared in both the CD4 and CD8 compartments, likely as a result of convergent recombination. Because abundant contaminating clonotypes from the bulk population could be contained in FACS-sorted repertoires, computational filtering was required. The study included only a couple of donors, which limits how far the findings can be generalized. Most clones expanded after primary vaccination (96% of CD4 and about 85% of CD8) were re-detected after the booster, suggesting that broad memory maintenance occurred.

The sequence derives from a man aged 30 to 45 who received the YFV17D yellow fever vaccine. The material sequenced was PBMCs, taken 5 days after the yellow fever booster vaccination. The chain joins TRBV18 to TRBJ2-1, and 7 junctional nucleotides match TRBD2. The DNA sequence follows: TGTGCCAGCCACAACATGGGGGGGAGTGAGCAGTTCTTC. Translated, this gives CASHNMGGSEQFF.